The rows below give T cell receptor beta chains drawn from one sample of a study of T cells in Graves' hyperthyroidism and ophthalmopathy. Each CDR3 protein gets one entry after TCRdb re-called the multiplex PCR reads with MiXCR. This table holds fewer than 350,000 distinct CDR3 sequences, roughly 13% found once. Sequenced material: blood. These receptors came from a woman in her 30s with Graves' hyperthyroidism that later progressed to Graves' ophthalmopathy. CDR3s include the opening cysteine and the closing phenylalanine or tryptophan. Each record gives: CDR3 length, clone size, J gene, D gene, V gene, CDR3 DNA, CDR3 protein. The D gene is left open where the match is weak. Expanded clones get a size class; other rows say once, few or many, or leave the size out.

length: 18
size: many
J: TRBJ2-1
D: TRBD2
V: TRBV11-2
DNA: TGTGCCAGCAGCTCGGGACTAGCGGGAGACCAACACTACAATGAGCAGTTCTTC
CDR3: CASSSGLAGDQHYNEQFF

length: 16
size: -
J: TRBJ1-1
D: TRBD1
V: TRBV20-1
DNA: TGCAGTGCTATTAACCGGGACAGGGGGCCGAACACTGAAGCTTTCTTT
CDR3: CSAINRDRGPNTEAFF

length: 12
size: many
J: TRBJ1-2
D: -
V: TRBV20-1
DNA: TGCAGTGCCACGGGACAATACTATGGCTACACCTTC
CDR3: CSATGQYYGYTF

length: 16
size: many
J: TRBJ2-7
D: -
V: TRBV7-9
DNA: TGTGCCAGCAGCCGCGACCTAAACCGCCCCGTCCACGAGCAGTACTTC
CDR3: CASSRDLNRPVHEQYF

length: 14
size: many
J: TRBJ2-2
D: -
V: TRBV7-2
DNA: TGTGCCAGCAGCGAGACTCTGAACACCGGGGAGCTGTTTTTT
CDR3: CASSETLNTGELFF

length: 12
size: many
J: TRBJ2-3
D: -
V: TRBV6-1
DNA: TGTGCCAGCAGTTTGGACTGGGATACGCAGTATTTT
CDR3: CASSLDWDTQYF

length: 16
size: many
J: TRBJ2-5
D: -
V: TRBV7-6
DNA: TGTGCCAGCAGCCCTGGGGGGGCCTACTCCCAAGAGACCCAGTACTTC
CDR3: CASSPGGAYSQETQYF

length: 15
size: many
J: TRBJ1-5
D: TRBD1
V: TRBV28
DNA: TGTGCCAGCAGTCTGGAGGGGGCTATCAATCAGCCCCAGCATTTT
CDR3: CASSLEGAINQPQHF

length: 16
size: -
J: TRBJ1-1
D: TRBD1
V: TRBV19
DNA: TGTGCCAGTAGTCAGGTACAGGGGCTTTTGAACACTGAAGCTTTCTTT
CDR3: CASSQVQGLLNTEAFF

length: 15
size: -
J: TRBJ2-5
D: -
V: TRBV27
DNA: TGTGCCAGCAGGGTTGGGTGGGGCAGGGAAGAGACCCAGTACTTC
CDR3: CASRVGWGREETQYF

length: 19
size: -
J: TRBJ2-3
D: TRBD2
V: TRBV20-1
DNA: TGCAGTGCTAGTGACCTAGGACTAGCGGGAGTGGGGTACACAGATACGCAGTATTTT
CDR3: CSASDLGLAGVGYTDTQYF

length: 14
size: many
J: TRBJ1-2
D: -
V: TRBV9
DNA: TGTGCCAGCAGCGTAGACAGCGGGGCCTATGGCTACACCTTC
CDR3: CASSVDSGAYGYTF

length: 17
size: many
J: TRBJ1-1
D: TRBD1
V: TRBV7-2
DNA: TGTGCCAGCAGCTTAGTATCTAACAGGGGGCTGTACACTGAAGCTTTCTTT
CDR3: CASSLVSNRGLYTEAFF

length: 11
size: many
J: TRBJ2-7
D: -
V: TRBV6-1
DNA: TGTGCCAGTAGAAATCTCTACGAGCAGTACTTC
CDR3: CASRNLYEQYF

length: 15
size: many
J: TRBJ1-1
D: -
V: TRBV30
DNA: TGTGCCTGGAGTTCCCTGGGAATTGGGAACACTGAAGCTTTCTTT
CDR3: CAWSSLGIGNTEAFF

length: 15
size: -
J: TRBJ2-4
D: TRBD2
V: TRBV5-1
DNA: TGCGCCAGCAGCTTGACCGGGGGGGGCAAAAACATTCAGTACTTC
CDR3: CASSLTGGGKNIQYF

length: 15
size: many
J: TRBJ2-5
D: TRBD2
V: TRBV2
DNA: TGTGCCAGCAGTCAGAGCGGGACTAGTTGGGAGACCCAGTACTTC
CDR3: CASSQSGTSWETQYF

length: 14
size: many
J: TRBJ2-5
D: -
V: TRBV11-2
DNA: TGTGCCAGCAGCTTTGGTTCCCTCGCGGAGACCCAGTACTTC
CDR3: CASSFGSLAETQYF

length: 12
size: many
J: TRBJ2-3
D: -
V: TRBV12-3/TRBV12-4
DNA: TGTGCCAGCAGCTCACAAGCAGTTACGCAGTATTTT
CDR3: CASSSQAVTQYF

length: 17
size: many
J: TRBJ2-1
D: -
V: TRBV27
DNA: TGTGCCAGCAGTGCCGGGATACAGGGTCGGCATTACAATGAGCAGTTCTTC
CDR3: CASSAGIQGRHYNEQFF

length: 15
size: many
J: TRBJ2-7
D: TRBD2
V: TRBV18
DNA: TGTGCCAGCTCAGGTCTAGCGGGAGATTCCTACGAGCAGTACTTC
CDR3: CASSGLAGDSYEQYF

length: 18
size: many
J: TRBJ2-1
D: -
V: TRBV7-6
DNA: TGTGCCAGCAGCTTAGCCGACCCCTGGCTAGAGGATCGAAATGAGCAGTTCTTC
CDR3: CASSLADPWLEDRNEQFF

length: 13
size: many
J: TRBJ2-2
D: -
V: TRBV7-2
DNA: TGTGCCAGCAGCTTGGTGTCGCGAGGGGAGCTGTTTTTT
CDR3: CASSLVSRGELFF

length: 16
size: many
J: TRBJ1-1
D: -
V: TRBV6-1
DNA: TGTGCCAGCTACCTCGGGACGGTACGTTGGCACACTGAAGCTTTCTTT
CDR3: CASYLGTVRWHTEAFF

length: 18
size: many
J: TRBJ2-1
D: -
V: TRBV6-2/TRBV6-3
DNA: TGTGCCAGCAGTTACTCGAGGTTAAGGGGCGCCTTTTACAATGAGCAGTTCTTC
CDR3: CASSYSRLRGAFYNEQFF

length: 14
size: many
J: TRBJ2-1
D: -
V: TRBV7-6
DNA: TGTGCCAGCAGCTTGGCGGCTTCCTACAATGAGCAGTTCTTC
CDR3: CASSLAASYNEQFF

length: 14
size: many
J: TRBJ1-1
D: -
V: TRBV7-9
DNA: TGTGCCAGCAGCTCCCAGACGGTTAACACTGAAGCTTTCTTT
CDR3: CASSSQTVNTEAFF

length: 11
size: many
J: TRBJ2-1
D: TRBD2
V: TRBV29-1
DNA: TGCAGCGTTTGGGCTAGCGGGAACCAGTTCTTC
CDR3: CSVWASGNQFF

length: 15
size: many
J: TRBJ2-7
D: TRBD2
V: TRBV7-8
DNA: TGTGCCAGCAGCTTCTTAGCGGGAGCCAACCACGAGCAGTACTTC
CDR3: CASSFLAGANHEQYF

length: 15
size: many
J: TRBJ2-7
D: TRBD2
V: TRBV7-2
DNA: TGTGCCAGCAGCCTCGGGACTAGCGGGAATCGCGAGCAGTACTTC
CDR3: CASSLGTSGNREQYF

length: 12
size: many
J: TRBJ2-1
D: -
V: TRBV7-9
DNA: TGTGCCAGCAGCCTTGGGAGGAATGAGCAGTTCTTC
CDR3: CASSLGRNEQFF